A selection of T cell receptor beta chains follows, all from one sample in a study of blood T cell repertoires in COVID-19. The method was immunoSEQ multiplex PCR; TCRdb's version includes in-frame clones alone and lacks a portion of them. The table records around 220,000 clones, approximately 78% of them present only once. Sequencing was performed on peripheral blood. The receptors come from an elderly woman with acute or convalescent COVID-19. Each CDR3 is given with its conserved first and last residue. A D gene is named only where the DNA matches it firmly. Where a row states a size, it is once, few, many or the class of an expanded clone; other rows omit it.

TRBV14	TRBJ2-5	.	few	CASSQVFGGPPTQYF	TGTGCCAGCAGCCAAGTATTCGGGGGTCCACCGACCCAGTACTTC
TRBV5-4	TRBJ2-5	.	.	CASSLRGAQETQYF	TGTGCCAGCAGCTTGCGGGGGGCCCAAGAGACCCAGTACTTC
TRBV6-2/TRBV6-3	TRBJ1-5	TRBD1	.	CASSTRTGGLEPQHF	TGTGCCAGCAGCACTCGGACAGGGGGCTTGGAGCCCCAGCATTTT
TRBV29-1	TRBJ1-1	TRBD1	.	CSVDKRGQMFGTEAFF	TGCAGCGTTGACAAGAGGGGGCAAATGTTTGGCACTGAAGCTTTCTTT
TRBV6-1	TRBJ1-2	.	.	CASSENRGASYGYTF	TGTGCCAGCAGTGAAAACCGGGGGGCCAGCTATGGCTACACCTTC
TRBV9	TRBJ2-1	TRBD2	.	CASSAGTNNEQFF	TGTGCCAGCAGCGCCGGGACTAACAATGAGCAGTTCTTC
TRBV4-3	TRBJ1-2	.	few	CASSQDLGAGNYGYTF	TGCGCCAGCAGCCAAGACTTAGGGGCAGGGAACTATGGCTACACCTTC
TRBV7-8	TRBJ2-3	TRBD2	.	CASSLVSGGITDTQYF	TGTGCCAGCAGCTTGGTGAGCGGGGGTATCACAGATACGCAGTATTTT
TRBV12-3/TRBV12-4	TRBJ1-5	.	.	CATQGIDQPQHF	TGTGCCACCCAGGGTATCGATCAGCCCCAGCATTTT
TRBV2	TRBJ1-3	.	.	CASSDQQASSGNTIYF	TGTGCCAGCTCAGACCAACAGGCGAGCTCTGGAAACACCATATATTTT
TRBV6-6	TRBJ1-2	.	.	CASSYSVGGANYGYTF	TGTGCCAGCAGTTACTCCGTCGGTGGAGCTAACTATGGCTACACCTTC
TRBV7-2	TRBJ2-5	.	.	CASSSVLAAYF	TGTGCCAGCAGCTCGGTTCTAGCTGCTTACTTC
TRBV30	TRBJ1-1	TRBD1	.	CAWGTGQSLKAFF	TGTGCCTGGGGGACAGGTCAATCTCTTAAAGCTTTCTTT
TRBV6-6	TRBJ2-3	.	.	CASSSGLPDTQYF	TGTGCCAGCAGTTCGGGACTTCCAGATACGCAGTATTTT
TRBV19	TRBJ1-1	.	.	CASSIVQGSTEAFF	TGTGCCAGTAGTATAGTCCAGGGATCCACTGAAGCTTTCTTT
TRBV10-3	TRBJ2-1	TRBD1	.	CAISEGQGNEQFF	TGTGCCATCAGTGAGGGACAGGGCAATGAGCAGTTCTTC
TRBV11-2	TRBJ1-1	.	.	CASSLEHSNTEAFF	TGTGCCAGCAGCTTAGAACATTCGAACACTGAAGCTTTCTTT
TRBV18	TRBJ2-7	.	.	CASSPPGQNYEQYF	TGTGCCAGCTCACCCCCGGGACAAAACTACGAGCAGTACTTC
TRBV14	TRBJ2-1	TRBD2	.	CASNTGTSPYNEQFF	TGTGCCAGCAACACCGGGACTAGCCCCTACAATGAGCAGTTCTTC
TRBV5-1	TRBJ2-3	TRBD2	.	CASSLEGSTSGFTDTQYF	TGCGCCAGCAGCTTGGAAGGGTCGACTAGCGGCTTCACAGATACGCAGTATTTT
TRBV5-5	TRBJ1-5	.	.	CASSLEPGDYQPQHF	TGTGCCAGCAGCTTGGAGCCAGGGGATTATCAGCCCCAGCATTTT
TRBV5-6	TRBJ1-2	TRBD1	.	CASRDRGYYGYTF	TGTGCCAGCAGGGACAGGGGATACTATGGCTACACCTTC
TRBV28	TRBJ1-2	TRBD1	.	CASSLTGTGGFQGYTF	TGTGCCAGCAGTCTTACCGGGACAGGGGGATTTCAAGGCTACACCTTC
TRBV5-3	TRBJ2-2	.	.	CARAGAGELFF	TGTGCCAGAGCAGGGGCCGGGGAGCTGTTTTTT
TRBV5-4	TRBJ1-1	.	few	CASSLGVNTEAFF	TGTGCCAGCAGCTTGGGAGTGAACACTGAAGCTTTCTTT
TRBV9	TRBJ2-3	TRBD2	many	CASSLGLETDTQYF	TGTGCCAGCAGCTTGGGACTAGAAACAGATACGCAGTATTTT
TRBV5-4	TRBJ1-3	.	.	CASSLSRSAGNTIYF	TGTGCCAGCAGCTTGAGCCGGAGTGCTGGAAACACCATATATTTT